These T cell receptor beta chains were read from a single sample in a study of cytomegalovirus exposure and HLA in healthy donors. Produced via immunoSEQ multiplex PCR; TCRdb's table is partial and in-frame only. The sample includes under 120,000 clones, around 60% of them seen just once. The sequencing sample was made of PBMCs. These receptors came from a man younger than 40 in good health and CMV-seropositive. The CDR3 runs from the conserved cysteine through the conserved F or W. The order of the fields is D gene, V gene, J gene, CDR3 length, clone size, CDR3 protein, CDR3 DNA. The D gene is left open where the match is weak. The size field is filled for only some rows; it gives once, few, many or a size class.

d_gene: TRBD1
v_gene: TRBV13
j_gene: TRBJ2-3
len: 16
abundance: .
CDR3aa: CASGGPGQGYTDTQYF
CDR3nt: TGTGCCAGCGGCGGACCGGGACAGGGATACACAGATACGCAGTATTTT

d_gene: .
v_gene: TRBV18
j_gene: TRBJ1-4
len: 18
abundance: .
CDR3aa: CASSPLTPRGALNEKLFF
CDR3nt: TGTGCCAGCTCACCATTGACCCCCCGCGGGGCCCTTAATGAAAAACTGTTTTTT

d_gene: TRBD2
v_gene: TRBV6-6
j_gene: TRBJ2-3
len: 15
abundance: .
CDR3aa: CASRNSGASTDTQYF
CDR3nt: TGTGCCAGCAGAAATAGCGGGGCTAGCACAGATACGCAGTATTTT

d_gene: .
v_gene: TRBV6-5
j_gene: TRBJ2-7
len: 13
abundance: .
CDR3aa: CASSSGTTYEQYF
CDR3nt: TGTGCCAGCAGTTCCGGGACAACCTACGAGCAGTACTTC

d_gene: TRBD1
v_gene: TRBV7-9
j_gene: TRBJ1-2
len: 14
abundance: .
CDR3aa: CASSPGGFTYGYTF
CDR3nt: TGTGCCAGCAGCCCAGGGGGATTTACCTATGGCTACACCTTC

d_gene: .
v_gene: TRBV6-6
j_gene: TRBJ1-5
len: 13
abundance: .
CDR3aa: CAIAGKLNQPQHF
CDR3nt: TGTGCCATCGCGGGTAAACTCAATCAGCCCCAGCATTTT

d_gene: .
v_gene: TRBV7-8
j_gene: TRBJ1-5
len: 14
abundance: .
CDR3aa: CASSLVAGVKPQHF
CDR3nt: TGTGCCAGCAGCTTAGTGGCAGGGGTAAAGCCCCAGCATTTT

d_gene: TRBD2
v_gene: TRBV4-2
j_gene: TRBJ2-3
len: 16
abundance: .
CDR3aa: CASSTASGGFADTQYF
CDR3nt: TGTGCCAGCAGCACAGCAAGCGGGGGGTTTGCAGATACGCAGTATTTT

d_gene: .
v_gene: TRBV4-1
j_gene: TRBJ1-2
len: 15
abundance: .
CDR3aa: CASSQAWTGLYGYTF
CDR3nt: TGCGCCAGCAGCCAAGCGTGGACGGGACTCTATGGCTACACCTTC

d_gene: .
v_gene: TRBV9
j_gene: TRBJ1-2
len: 12
abundance: .
CDR3aa: CASSVVGYGYTF
CDR3nt: TGTGCCAGCAGCGTAGTCGGCTATGGCTACACCTTC

d_gene: .
v_gene: TRBV7-6
j_gene: TRBJ1-4
len: 15
abundance: .
CDR3aa: CASSFSTENNEKLFF
CDR3nt: TGTGCCAGCAGCTTCTCGACAGAAAATAATGAAAAACTGTTTTTT

d_gene: .
v_gene: TRBV29-1
j_gene: TRBJ2-1
len: 13
abundance: few
CDR3aa: CSVINRVGNEQFF
CDR3nt: TGCAGCGTCATTAACAGGGTAGGCAATGAGCAGTTCTTC

d_gene: TRBD1
v_gene: TRBV18
j_gene: TRBJ2-7
len: 14
abundance: .
CDR3aa: CASSLSGGPYEQYF
CDR3nt: TGTGCCAGCTCACTCTCAGGGGGACCCTACGAGCAGTACTTC

d_gene: .
v_gene: TRBV27
j_gene: TRBJ1-1
len: 14
abundance: .
CDR3aa: CASSLSSLNTEAFF
CDR3nt: TGTGCCAGCAGTTTATCCTCTTTGAACACTGAAGCTTTCTTT

d_gene: .
v_gene: TRBV18
j_gene: TRBJ2-7
len: 13
abundance: .
CDR3aa: CASSPAYGYEQYF
CDR3nt: TGTGCCAGCTCACCGGCATATGGCTACGAGCAGTACTTC

d_gene: .
v_gene: TRBV14
j_gene: TRBJ2-3
len: 16
abundance: .
CDR3aa: CASSQRWASGTDTQYF
CDR3nt: TGTGCCAGCAGCCAACGTTGGGCTAGCGGCACAGATACGCAGTATTTT

d_gene: TRBD2
v_gene: TRBV7-9
j_gene: TRBJ2-1
len: 15
abundance: few
CDR3aa: CASSRTSGLYNEQFF
CDR3nt: TGTGCCAGCAGCCGGACTAGCGGTCTATACAATGAGCAGTTCTTC

d_gene: .
v_gene: TRBV2
j_gene: TRBJ1-5
len: 15
abundance: .
CDR3aa: CASSEEGGSNQPQHF
CDR3nt: TGTGCCAGCAGTGAAGAAGGAGGGAGCAATCAGCCCCAGCATTTT

d_gene: TRBD1
v_gene: TRBV5-3
j_gene: TRBJ1-5
len: 17
abundance: .
CDR3aa: CARGLRTGVYSNQPQHF
CDR3nt: TGTGCCAGAGGCTTGCGGACAGGGGTTTATAGCAATCAGCCCCAGCATTTT

d_gene: TRBD1
v_gene: TRBV9
j_gene: TRBJ2-1
len: 14
abundance: .
CDR3aa: CASSALTGYNEQFF
CDR3nt: TGTGCCAGCAGCGCGTTGACAGGGTACAATGAGCAGTTCTTC

d_gene: TRBD1
v_gene: TRBV4-1
j_gene: TRBJ2-7
len: 14
abundance: .
CDR3aa: CASSQPGQGYEQYF
CDR3nt: TGCGCCAGCAGCCAACCTGGACAGGGGTACGAGCAGTACTTC

d_gene: TRBD1
v_gene: TRBV7-9
j_gene: TRBJ2-5
len: 14
abundance: once
CDR3aa: CASSLVETGAEKYF
CDR3nt: TGTGCCAGCAGCTTGGTTGAGACAGGGGCAGAAAAGTACTTC

d_gene: .
v_gene: TRBV2
j_gene: TRBJ2-1
len: 12
abundance: few
CDR3aa: CASRWTVGEQFF
CDR3nt: TGTGCCAGCAGATGGACAGTCGGAGAGCAGTTCTTC

d_gene: TRBD1
v_gene: TRBV4-1
j_gene: TRBJ1-4
len: 16
abundance: .
CDR3aa: CASSRSGTGANEKLFF
CDR3nt: TGCGCCAGCAGCCGGTCCGGGACAGGGGCTAATGAAAAACTGTTTTTT

d_gene: TRBD1
v_gene: TRBV6-5
j_gene: TRBJ2-2
len: 15
abundance: .
CDR3aa: CASRGRDRGTGELFF
CDR3nt: TGTGCCAGCAGGGGGCGGGACAGGGGCACCGGGGAGCTGTTTTTT

d_gene: .
v_gene: TRBV19
j_gene: TRBJ1-4
len: 12
abundance: .
CDR3aa: CASTMNRGKLFF
CDR3nt: TGTGCCAGTACCATGAATAGGGGGAAACTGTTTTTT

d_gene: .
v_gene: TRBV4-1
j_gene: TRBJ2-7
len: 13
abundance: .
CDR3aa: CASSQDITYEQYF
CDR3nt: TGCGCCAGCAGCCAAGATATTACCTACGAGCAGTACTTC

d_gene: TRBD2
v_gene: TRBV5-1
j_gene: TRBJ2-7
len: 15
abundance: .
CDR3aa: CASRHKRGGFYEQYF
CDR3nt: TGCGCCAGCAGACATAAGCGGGGGGGCTTCTACGAGCAGTACTTC

d_gene: .
v_gene: TRBV5-1
j_gene: TRBJ2-5
len: 14
abundance: .
CDR3aa: CASSLDYRIETQYF
CDR3nt: TGCGCCAGCAGCTTGGATTACAGGATAGAGACCCAGTACTTC

d_gene: .
v_gene: TRBV27
j_gene: TRBJ2-1
len: 13
abundance: .
CDR3aa: CASSFREGDEQFF
CDR3nt: TGTGCCAGCAGTTTCCGGGAAGGCGATGAGCAGTTCTTC